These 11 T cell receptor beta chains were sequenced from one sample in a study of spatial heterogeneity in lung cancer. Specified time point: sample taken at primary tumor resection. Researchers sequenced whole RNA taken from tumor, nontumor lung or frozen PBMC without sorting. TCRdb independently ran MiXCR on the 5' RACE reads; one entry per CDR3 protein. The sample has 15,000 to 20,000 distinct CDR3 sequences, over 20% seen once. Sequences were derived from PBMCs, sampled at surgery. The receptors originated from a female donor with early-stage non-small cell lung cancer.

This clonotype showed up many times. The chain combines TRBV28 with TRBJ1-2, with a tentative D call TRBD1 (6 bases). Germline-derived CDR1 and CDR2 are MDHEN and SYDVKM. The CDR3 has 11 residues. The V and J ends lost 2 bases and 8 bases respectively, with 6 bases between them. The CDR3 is CASSLGGGYTF. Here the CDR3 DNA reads TGTGCCAGCAGTTTAGGGGGCGGCTACACCTTC.

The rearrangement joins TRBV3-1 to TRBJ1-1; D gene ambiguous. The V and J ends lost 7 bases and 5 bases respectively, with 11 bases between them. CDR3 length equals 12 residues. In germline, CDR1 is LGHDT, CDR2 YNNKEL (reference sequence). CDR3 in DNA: TGTGCCAGCATAGGGATGGGAACTGAAGCTTTCTTT. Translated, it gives CASIGMGTEAFF.

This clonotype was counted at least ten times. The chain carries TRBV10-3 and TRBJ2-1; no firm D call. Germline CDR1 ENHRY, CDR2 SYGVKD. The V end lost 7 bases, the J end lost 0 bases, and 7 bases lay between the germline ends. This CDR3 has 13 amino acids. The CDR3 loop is CAITQSSYNEQFF. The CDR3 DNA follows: TGTGCCATCACCCAGAGCTCCTACAATGAGCAGTTCTTC.

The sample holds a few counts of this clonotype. The CDR3 sequence is CASSQDKGPYEQYF. CDR3 DNA sequence: TGTGCCAGCAGCCAAGATAAGGGTCCCTACGAGCAGTACTTC. The rearrangement uses TRBV3-1 and TRBJ2-7; no clear D gene. Germline-derived CDR1 and CDR2 are LGHDT and YNNKEL (reference sequence). The CDR3 consists of 14 residues. Trimming stripped 0 bases from V and 2 bases from J, with 8 bases between.

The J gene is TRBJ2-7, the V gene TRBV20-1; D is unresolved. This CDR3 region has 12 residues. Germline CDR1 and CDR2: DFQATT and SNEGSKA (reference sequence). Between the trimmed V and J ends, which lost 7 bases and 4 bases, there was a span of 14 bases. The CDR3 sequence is CSGAFRGYEQYF. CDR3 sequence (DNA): TGCAGTGGGGCCTTTCGTGGGTACGAGCAGTACTTC.

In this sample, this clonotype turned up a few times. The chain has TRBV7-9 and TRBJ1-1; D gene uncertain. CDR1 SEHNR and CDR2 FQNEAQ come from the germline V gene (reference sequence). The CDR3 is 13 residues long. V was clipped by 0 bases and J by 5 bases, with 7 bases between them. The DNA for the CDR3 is TGTGCCAGCAGCTTAGCCCAAGGGACTGAAGCTTTCTTT. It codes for CASSLAQGTEAFF.

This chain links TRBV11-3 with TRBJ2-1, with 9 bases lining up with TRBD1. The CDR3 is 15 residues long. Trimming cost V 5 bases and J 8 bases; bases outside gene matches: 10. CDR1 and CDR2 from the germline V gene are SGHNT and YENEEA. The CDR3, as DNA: TGTGCCAGCAGCACCGGGACAGGGCGTTATCATGAGCAGTTCTTC. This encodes CASSTGTGRYHEQFF. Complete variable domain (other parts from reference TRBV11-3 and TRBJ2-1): EAGVVQSPRYKIIEKKQPVAFWCNPISGHNTLYWYLQNLGQGPELLIRYENEEAVDDSQLPKDRFSAERLKGVDSTLKIQPAELGDSAVYLCASSTGTGRYHEQFFGPGTRLTVL.

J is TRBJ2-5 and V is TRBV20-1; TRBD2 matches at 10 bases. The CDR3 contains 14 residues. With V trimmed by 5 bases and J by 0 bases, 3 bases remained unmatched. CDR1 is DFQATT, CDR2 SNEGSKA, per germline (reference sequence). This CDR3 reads CSAQRGGYQETQYF. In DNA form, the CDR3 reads TGCAGTGCTCAGCGGGGGGGGTACCAAGAGACCCAGTACTTC.

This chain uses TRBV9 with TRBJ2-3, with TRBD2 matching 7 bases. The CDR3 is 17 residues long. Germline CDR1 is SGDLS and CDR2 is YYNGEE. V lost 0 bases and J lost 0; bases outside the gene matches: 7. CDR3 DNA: TGTGCCAGCAGCGTAGCTTTCAGCGGGACGAGCACAGATACGCAGTATTTT. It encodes CASSVAFSGTSTDTQYF.

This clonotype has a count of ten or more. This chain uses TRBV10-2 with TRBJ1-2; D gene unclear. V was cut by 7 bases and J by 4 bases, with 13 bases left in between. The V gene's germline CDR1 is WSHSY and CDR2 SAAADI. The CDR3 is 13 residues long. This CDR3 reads CASKESLAYGYTF. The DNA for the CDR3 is TGCGCCAGCAAGGAGTCTCTAGCCTATGGCTACACCTTC.

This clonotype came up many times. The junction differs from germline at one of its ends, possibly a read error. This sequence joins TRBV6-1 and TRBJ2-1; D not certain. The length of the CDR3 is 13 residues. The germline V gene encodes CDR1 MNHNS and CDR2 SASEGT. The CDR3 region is CASSARAANGQFF. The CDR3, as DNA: TGTGCCAGCAGTGCCCGGGCCGCGAATGGGCAGTTCTTC.